A selection of T cell receptor beta chains follows, all from one sample in a study of blood T cell repertoires in COVID-19. Clones were read by immunoSEQ multiplex PCR, and TCRdb kept only the in-frame ones, dropping some. Counted here are roughly 500,000 clones, approximately 86% occurring once; the ten biggest clones make up approximately 8%. The sequenced material came from PBMCs or T cells enriched from blood (not recorded which). These receptors were obtained from a woman in her fifties or sixties who had recovered from COVID-19. CDR3s leave out the opening cysteine and the closing phenylalanine or tryptophan. The order of the fields is V gene, D gene, clone size, CDR3 protein. A D gene is named only where the DNA matches it firmly. The size of a clone is reported for some rows only, either as once, few or many, or as a class for expanded clones.

V gene: TRBV9
D gene: TRBD1
clone size: NA
CDR3 protein: ASSFHGQGSVGNSPLH

V gene: TRBV6-4
D gene: TRBD1
clone size: NA
CDR3 protein: ASSSSTGGYTEAF

V gene: TRBV6-4
D gene: NA
clone size: NA
CDR3 protein: ASSGGIGTDTQY

V gene: TRBV27
D gene: NA
clone size: NA
CDR3 protein: ASSSFDRTYGYT

V gene: TRBV10-2
D gene: NA
clone size: NA
CDR3 protein: ASSDPETPATNEKLF

V gene: TRBV5-6
D gene: TRBD1
clone size: NA
CDR3 protein: ASSFRDRGPAPLH

V gene: TRBV7-8
D gene: NA
clone size: NA
CDR3 protein: ASSLEERRADTQY

V gene: TRBV6-5
D gene: TRBD1
clone size: NA
CDR3 protein: ASRETGFVYGYT

V gene: TRBV10-1
D gene: TRBD1
clone size: NA
CDR3 protein: ASSEQQGGSGVQF

V gene: TRBV10-3
D gene: NA
clone size: NA
CDR3 protein: AIKQTGLVSSGNTIY

V gene: TRBV2
D gene: TRBD1
clone size: many
CDR3 protein: ASNPDREAGNTIY

V gene: TRBV24-1
D gene: NA
clone size: once
CDR3 protein: ATSDPSARGMNYGYT

V gene: TRBV6-5
D gene: TRBD1
clone size: NA
CDR3 protein: ASSPGQGVGYT

V gene: TRBV11-3
D gene: TRBD1
clone size: few
CDR3 protein: ASSSGGYSGNTIY

V gene: TRBV27
D gene: NA
clone size: NA
CDR3 protein: ASSFSGLDNEQF

V gene: TRBV4-1
D gene: TRBD1
clone size: NA
CDR3 protein: ASSQPYRGRNEKLF

V gene: TRBV7-9
D gene: TRBD1
clone size: NA
CDR3 protein: ASRSGAGTGGTGELF

V gene: TRBV15
D gene: TRBD1
clone size: NA
CDR3 protein: ATSNRDSKADTQY

V gene: TRBV7-2
D gene: TRBD2
clone size: NA
CDR3 protein: ASSPPGLAGGSGELF

V gene: TRBV24-1
D gene: TRBD1
clone size: NA
CDR3 protein: ATSEVRQGGNEQF

V gene: TRBV6-6
D gene: NA
clone size: NA
CDR3 protein: ASRTPVDGYT

V gene: TRBV27
D gene: NA
clone size: NA
CDR3 protein: ASSGLSRNTEAF

V gene: TRBV7-2
D gene: NA
clone size: NA
CDR3 protein: ASSFSYEQY

V gene: TRBV18
D gene: TRBD1
clone size: NA
CDR3 protein: ASSPAQGVGQPQH

V gene: TRBV11-2
D gene: NA
clone size: NA
CDR3 protein: ASSLKLQLPPYSNQPQH

V gene: TRBV19
D gene: NA
clone size: NA
CDR3 protein: ASSIGLVNYGYT

V gene: TRBV2
D gene: NA
clone size: NA
CDR3 protein: ASSVGGTRGYGYT

V gene: TRBV19
D gene: TRBD1
clone size: NA
CDR3 protein: ASGRGDRDNSPLH

V gene: TRBV9
D gene: NA
clone size: NA
CDR3 protein: ASSVSLEGSPLH

V gene: TRBV6-5
D gene: TRBD1
clone size: NA
CDR3 protein: ASSKTGVTEAF

V gene: TRBV14
D gene: TRBD1
clone size: NA
CDR3 protein: ASSQGDRYTGNTIY

V gene: TRBV4-1
D gene: NA
clone size: NA
CDR3 protein: ASSQGGNHGYT

V gene: TRBV4-2
D gene: NA
clone size: NA
CDR3 protein: ASSQERTANQPQH

V gene: TRBV4-2
D gene: NA
clone size: NA
CDR3 protein: ASSQVGGSYNSPLH

V gene: TRBV2
D gene: NA
clone size: NA
CDR3 protein: ASSYQAINTEAF

V gene: TRBV13
D gene: TRBD1
clone size: NA
CDR3 protein: ASSHSGTDYGYT

V gene: TRBV11-2
D gene: NA
clone size: NA
CDR3 protein: ASSLVGDTGSVYGYT

V gene: TRBV27
D gene: NA
clone size: NA
CDR3 protein: ASSWGQNTEAF

V gene: TRBV27
D gene: NA
clone size: NA
CDR3 protein: ASSLGASRTDTQY

V gene: TRBV10-3
D gene: TRBD2
clone size: NA
CDR3 protein: AISKDRTGGAGELF

V gene: TRBV20-1
D gene: TRBD1
clone size: NA
CDR3 protein: SASESTGASNQPQH

V gene: TRBV24-1
D gene: NA
clone size: NA
CDR3 protein: ATSDPDRFYGYT

V gene: TRBV9
D gene: NA
clone size: NA
CDR3 protein: ASSVAGGKGQPQH

V gene: TRBV30
D gene: NA
clone size: NA
CDR3 protein: AWSYGGAFATGELF

V gene: TRBV10-3
D gene: NA
clone size: NA
CDR3 protein: AISAPEAF

V gene: TRBV2
D gene: TRBD1
clone size: NA
CDR3 protein: AQGDRGQTEAF

V gene: TRBV5-5
D gene: NA
clone size: once
CDR3 protein: ASSLAATLGKNEQF

V gene: TRBV24-1
D gene: TRBD1
clone size: once
CDR3 protein: ATSDSLDRADTGELF